This T cell receptor beta chain was retrieved from a study of blood T cells in healthy people across ages (dated by TCRdb to the mid-2010s). Background for the entire study: In model experiments, roughly one uniquely barcoded TCR beta cDNA molecule per two T cells was captured by template switching. To track age-related changes in TCR beta repertoire diversity, the study relied on deep sequencing normalized with unique cDNA molecular identifiers. Donors were grouped into four age groups: young (average approximately 16 years), middle-aged (over 35), aged (roughly 62) and long-lived (approximately 81). To avoid experimental bias, donors of different ages were randomly spread across the sequencing lanes. Using the same blood draw, the study looked at two additional independent replicas of 1 million unique cDNA reads for two donors, one aged 18 to 30 and the other aged 80 or older.

Systemically healthy Caucasian individuals from Russia, approximately 39 in total and aged roughly 6 to 100 years, were included as donors. Each donor gave ten milliliters of peripheral blood, drawn into EDTA-treated Vacutainer tubes. PBMCs were isolated by Ficoll-Paque density-gradient centrifugation, with at least 6 million obtained per sample. Total RNA was extracted from PBMCs with Trizol reagent, with at least 5.5 micrograms obtained per sample. Naive CD45RAhigh/CD27high T cell percentages were measured by flow cytometry on a PBMC aliquot from every donor. In the case of this clonotype: It has no known antigen specificity. Base qualities are not provided; no much larger clone lies one nucleotide away.

Preparation of the library involved 5' RACE. Instrument on record: Illumina HiSeq 2500. A second PCR of about 7 to 12 cycles was run with a J-beta primer mix and a sample-barcoded 5' primer. A template-switch 5' adaptor carrying 12 random nucleotides introduced a unique molecular identifier onto each TCR beta cDNA molecule. Each sample yielded at least 2.5 million CDR3-containing paired-end reads. All of the RNA was converted into first-strand cDNA using the Mint cDNA synthesis kit, with a TRBC-specific oligonucleotide serving as the primer. Following uracil-DNA glycosylase treatment, all cDNA underwent a first 18-cycle PCR with the universal primers M1SS and BC2_uni_R. As for how the authors treated the data: For normalization, 1 million high-quality reads, each with a distinct molecular identifier, were randomly selected from each sample. Reads sharing molecular identifiers were discarded rather than binned into consensus sequences. MiTCR, set to a Q25 quality threshold and the strictest error-elimination algorithm, was used for CDR3 identification, clonotype clustering and error correction. A nonparametric unseen species model with Euler transformation was used to estimate a lower bound on total TCR beta diversity. Using fastp at Q25 and MiXCR, TCRdb reprocessed the public reads and kept productive beta chains. All rows with the same CDR3 protein become a single entry with the most common DNA and genes. The V and J calls and clone size are TCRdb's, not the authors'. Recorded for this sample are about 970,000 distinct CDR3 sequences; roughly half of them occurred a single time. Together, the top ten hold about 20% of the sample.

General conclusions and limits of the study: Compared with the aged group, the long-lived group had more naive CD4+ T cells, fewer expanded clones and increased TCR diversity, a pattern suggesting age selection. Since profiling was done on bulk unsorted PBMCs, naive and antigen-experienced compartments could not be conclusively compared. A strong correlation was found between observed TCR beta diversity and the percentage of naive T cells measured by flow cytometry. Estimates of total diversity based on one million sequenced T cells were considered lower bounds and underestimates. Because donor CMV infection status was unknown, age-related changes in expanded clonotypes were potentially confounded. As age increased, observed TCR beta diversity per million T cells dropped in a roughly linear way, and a significant reduction was already evident by age 40.

The CDR3 runs 15 amino acids, cysteine and phenylalanine included. The kept DNA is CDR3 alone, 45 bases in frame from the first base. Germline trimming: 7 bases from V, 2 bases from J; junction bases outside gene matches: 10. The germline V gene encodes CDR1 MNHEY and CDR2 SVGAGI. Sequencing input: blood. This clonotype was sampled from a woman in her sixties or seventies in good health. This sequence uses TRBV6-5 and TRBJ1-2, and TRBD1 matches 7 of the central bases. The CDR3 region: CASTPRQGGNYGYTF. The DNA sequence follows: TGTGCCAGCACCCCACGACAGGGAGGGAACTATGGCTACACCTTC.